Sequencing of this TCR beta chain was carried out in a study of T cell responses to AZD1222 COVID-19 vaccine. Study-level results: Regions 160-218 and 743-854 dominated among vaccine-associated CD4 TCRs spanning spike. Clonal diversity may have been underestimated in mostly white British donors.

Data came from immunoSEQ multiplex PCR; TCRdb stores just in-frame clones and leaves some out. The data contain 150,000 to 160,000 clones, less than 95% of them singletons. Per the germline V gene, CDR1 is GTSNPN and CDR2 is SVGIG (reference sequence). This CDR3 has 15 amino acids. V lost 4 bases and J lost 6, with 19 bases in between. About this clone: Its cognate antigen is unknown.

V usage is TRBV30 and J usage is TRBJ1-5, with unresolved D. The sequenced sample was peripheral blood, obtained on day 0 of AZD1222 vaccination. The sequence came from an adult in good health. The DNA of the CDR3 is TGTGCCTGGACCCCCCTCCCGAGGTCGGGTCAGCCCCAGCATTTT. This translates into CAWTPLPRSGQPQHF.